What follows describes a single T cell receptor beta chain. This sequence may be a read error, since a much larger clone differs from it by one base. The record originates from a study of tumor-infiltrating lymphocytes in primary liver carcinoma. Looking at the study overall: Samples returned roughly 3.5 to 7.13 million productive TCRbeta reads each. Read depth did not differ significantly between tissue types.

Co-extraction yielded RNA and DNA from around 18-30 mg of unsorted bulk tissue. This CDR3 spans 12 amino acids. Between the trimmed V and J ends, which lost 2 bases and 9 bases, there was a span of 8 bases. Germline CDR1 is MNHEY and CDR2 is SVGAGI. A primer in the constant region served to generate TCR beta cDNA from roughly 550 ng of total RNA. Sequencing libraries for TCR beta derived from three nested multiplex PCR rounds that used slightly modified ARM-PCR. In the first two PCR rounds, TRBV1-TRBV30 forward primers were paired with a C-beta reverse primer, and each round lasted approximately 9 cycles. MiXCR, run by TCRdb on the multiplex PCR reads, gives a single entry per CDR3 protein. The sample has 90,000 to 100,000 distinct CDR3 sequences; 55% to 70% are singletons.

This chain links TRBV6-5 with TRBJ2-1; tentative D call: TRBD2 (5 bases). Sequencing input: liver tumor tissue from sampling region 5. Regarding subset: tumor region T5, tumor centre. This clonotype was sampled from a woman in her sixties or seventies with primary liver carcinoma and hepatitis B virus infection. DNA of the CDR3: TGTGCCAGCAGTTACCCCGAGGGTGAGCAGTTCTTC. As protein: CASSYPEGEQFF.